A single sample gave rise to the 11 T cell receptor beta chains below, sequenced in a study of CXCR3-negative and CXCR3-positive naive CD8 T cells. Whole-study findings and limits: The TRB CDR3s that CXCR3-positive naive cells carried were more hydrophobic than those of CXCR3-negative naive cells.

The study made its TRB cDNA libraries by 5' RACE, adding UMI labels. TCRdb reprocessed the 5' RACE reads, with one entry per CDR3 protein and no DNA. Here the sample table reports about 63,000 distinct CDR3 sequences. No antigen has been identified for these receptors. Sequencing was done on a sample of naive CXCR3+ CD8+ T cells from blood. Sample subset: CD45RO-CCR7+CD27+CD95- naive CD8+ T cells expressing CXCR3 (TNR3+). The receptors were gathered from a human donor in good health. Some clones in this sample may be carry-over from other donors' samples.

The chain's CDR3 is CASSWTGETQYF. The chain couples TRBV5-1 to TRBJ2-5; the D call of TRBD1 rests on TCRdb alone, since no DNA is present to check it. The CDR3 length is 12 residues. Germline V gene sequence: CDR1 SGHRS, CDR2 YFSETQ. The full variable domain, rest sourced from reference TRBV5-1 and TRBJ2-5, is KAGVTQTPRYLIKTRGQQVTLSCSPISGHRSVSWYQQTPGQGLQFLFEYFSETQRNKGNFPGRFSGRQFSNSRSEMNVSTLELGDSALYLCASSWTGETQYFGPGTRLLVL.

The chain recombines TRBV7-2 with TRBJ2-3; TCRdb names TRBD1, which stays unverified in the absence of DNA. The CDR3 extends over 14 amino acids. Germline V CDR1 and CDR2: SGHTA, FQGNSA. This chain's CDR3 is CASFGGDDTDTQYF.

This chain joins TRBV20-1 and TRBJ2-7; TCRdb returns TRBD1, unconfirmable since there is no DNA. The CDR3 contains 14 residues. Looked up from germline, CDR1 is DFQATT and CDR2 is SNEGSKA (reference sequence). The CDR3 spells CSARPRDRISEQYF.

The V and J genes are TRBV2 and TRBJ2-1; TCRdb indicates TRBD2, and absent DNA this call remains unverified. The germline V gene encodes CDR1 SNHLY and CDR2 FYNNEI. This CDR3 is 14 amino acids long. The CDR3 loop reads CASTSGGAYNEQFF.

The chain carries TRBV29-1 and TRBJ1-1; TCRdb selects TRBD1, and the lack of DNA leaves this call unchecked. CDR1 and CDR2 from the germline V gene are SQVTM and ANQGSEA. The length of the CDR3 is 12 residues. The CDR3 sequence: CSVVVLGTEAFF.

This sequence joins TRBV12-3 or TRBV12-4 and TRBJ1-2; the TCRdb D gene call, TRBD1, has no DNA to confirm it. The CDR3 extends over 12 amino acids. The CDR3 sequence is CASSLTEGGYTF.

The chain joins TRBV29-1 to TRBJ1-2; TCRdb's assignment of TRBD1 cannot be checked, as there is no DNA. The CDR3 has 13 amino acids. From germline, CDR1 is SQVTM and CDR2 ANQGSEA. The chain's CDR3 is CSVEWRGRFGYTF.

The V and J genes are TRBV6-6 and TRBJ2-4; the D gene TCRdb calls, TRBD1, cannot be checked with no DNA. Germline-derived CDR1 and CDR2 are MNHNY and SVGAGI (reference sequence). This CDR3 has 15 residues. The CDR3 loop reads CASSDRTGPKNIQYF.

Here the CDR3 reads CASSYGQTYEQYF. The chain employs TRBV6-2 or TRBV6-3 and TRBJ2-7. The CDR3 sequence is 13 residues long. Germline V gives CDR1 MNHEY, CDR2 SVGEGT.

The chain couples TRBV20-1 to TRBJ1-5; TCRdb's D call, TRBD1, is unchecked because there is no DNA. This CDR3 is built from 16 residues. Germline V lookup: CDR1 DFQATT, CDR2 SNEGSKA (reference sequence). The CDR3 loop is CSATGGLDVRNQPQHF.

This chain joins TRBV20-1 and TRBJ2-5; TCRdb names TRBD1, which stays unverified in the absence of DNA. This CDR3 comprises 14 residues. From germline, CDR1 is DFQATT and CDR2 SNEGSKA (reference sequence). CDR3 sequence: CSSGTGGDLGTQYF.